These 5 T cell receptor beta chains were sequenced from one sample in a study of blood T cell repertoires in COVID-19. Clones were sequenced by immunoSEQ multiplex PCR, and TCRdb holds only the in-frame ones, with some missing. The data hold about 320,000 clones, with over 85% observed a single time. Specimen: PBMCs or T cells enriched from blood (not recorded which). The source is a man aged 55 to 70 who had recovered from COVID-19.

The chain employs TRBV7-8 and TRBJ1-6; D not certain. The CDR3 covers 13 residues. V lost 6 bases to trimming and J lost 9 bases, with 12 bases between them. The germline V gene has CDR1 SGHVS and CDR2 FQNEAQ. The CDR3 DNA reads as TGTGCCAGCAGTTTCGGAGGGAGTTCACCCCTCCACTTT. It is translated as CASSFGGSSPLHF.

The chain couples TRBV28 to TRBJ1-2, with D possibly being TRBD1 (5 bases). The CDR3 has 14 residues. The germline V and J ends were trimmed by 5 bases and 5 bases, with 15 bases remaining between them. Germline CDR1 and CDR2: MDHEN and SYDVKM. The CDR3 reads CASSGTQVRYGYTF. CDR3 nucleotides: TGTGCCAGCAGTGGTACACAGGTGCGGTATGGCTACACCTTC.

The chain is built from TRBV29-1 and TRBJ2-7, with 12 bases lining up with TRBD2. J was trimmed by 3 bases and V by 5 bases; bases with no gene match: 8. Germline lookup yields CDR1 SQVTM and CDR2 ANQGSEA. The CDR3 contains 15 residues. The CDR3 region is CSVLGTSGRIYEQYF. CDR3 bases: TGCAGCGTTCTAGGAACTAGCGGGAGGATCTACGAGCAGTACTTC.

The chain carries TRBV5-1 and TRBJ2-3; D is perhaps TRBD1 (5 bases). Per germline, CDR1 SGHRS and CDR2 YFSETQ. V lost 5 bases and J 1 base, leaving 5 bases between the germline ends. This CDR3 has 12 amino acids. The CDR3 region is CASRQGTDTQYF. The CDR3 coding sequence is TGCGCCAGCAGACAGGGCACAGATACGCAGTATTTT.

The chain has TRBV14 and TRBJ2-7; no clear D. The germline CDR1 and CDR2 sequences are SGHDN and FVKESK. The CDR3 spans 11 residues. Deletions cut 1 base from V and 4 bases from J, with 2 bases between. CDR3 in DNA: TGTGCCAGCAGCCAAGTATACGAGCAGTACTTC. Translating gives CASSQVYEQYF.